This T cell receptor (beta chain) originates from a study of T cell repertoires in cytomegalovirus infection. Study results and caveats: It was HLA-C-restricted CMV-specific TCR beta clonotypes that dominated the response ex vivo. Carriage of CMV together with the relevant HLA was identifiable through cumulative public TCR beta family frequency.

TCRdb reprocessed the reads via MiXCR and lists one record per CDR3 protein. The sample includes nearly 700,000 distinct CDR3 sequences, 30% to 35% of them seen just once. Of note for this clonotype: Its antigen remains unknown.

The CDR3 covers 13 residues. V lost 1 base and J 5 bases, leaving 11 bases between the germline ends. The germline CDR1 and CDR2 sequences are DFQATT and SNEGSKA (reference sequence). The sample here was cultured PBMCs, taken from culture after CMV antigen stimulation. The chain recombines TRBV20-1 with TRBJ1-2, with D perhaps TRBD1 (6 bases). The receptor comes from a human donor in good health (CMV status not recorded). Some clones in this sample may be carry-over from other donors' samples. CDR3 sequence reads: CSARVPGDYGYTF. Written as DNA, the CDR3 is TGCAGTGCTAGAGTTCCAGGGGATTATGGCTACACCTTC.